Listed below are T cell receptor beta chains from one sample, sequenced in a study of blood T cell repertoires in COVID-19. Clones were read by immunoSEQ multiplex PCR, and TCRdb kept only the in-frame ones, dropping some. The profile shows around 230,000 clones, almost 85% of them singletons. The sample taken for sequencing was PBMCs or T cells enriched from blood (not recorded which). These receptors were obtained from a man aged 40-49 years who had recovered from COVID-19. The CDR3 runs from the conserved cysteine through the conserved F or W. The D gene is left open where the match is weak. A clone size is listed for some rows: how often the clone was seen (once, few, many), or a class if it is expanded.

abundance	v_gene	len	d_gene	j_gene	CDR3aa	CDR3nt
.	TRBV3-1/TRBV3-2	15	.	TRBJ1-5	CASSQDSAGWQPQHF	TGTGCCAGCAGCCAAGATTCGGCAGGTTGGCAGCCCCAGCATTTT
.	TRBV6-4	13	.	TRBJ1-5	CASSAATNQPQHF	TGTGCCAGCAGTGCTGCGACAAATCAGCCCCAGCATTTT
.	TRBV6-5	15	.	TRBJ1-2	CASSPDFDSFYGYTF	TGTGCCAGCAGTCCCGACTTCGACAGCTTCTATGGCTACACCTTC
many	TRBV19	14	.	TRBJ1-2	CASNYRVNSVGYTF	TGTGCCAGTAATTACAGGGTAAATTCGGTCGGCTACACCTTC
.	TRBV28	16	TRBD1	TRBJ1-5	CASSGTGYYSNQPQHF	TGTGCCAGCAGCGGGACAGGATACTATAGCAATCAGCCCCAGCATTTT
.	TRBV5-1	15	TRBD2	TRBJ2-1	CASSPEASGRDEQFF	TGCGCCAGCAGCCCTGAGGCTAGCGGGAGGGATGAGCAGTTCTTC
.	TRBV9	18	TRBD2	TRBJ2-5	CASSAAGTSGIRGETQYF	TGTGCCAGCAGCGCCGCCGGGACTAGCGGGATCCGGGGTGAGACCCAGTACTTC
.	TRBV11-2	15	TRBD2	TRBJ2-1	CASSLGEAGGNEQFF	TGTGCCAGCAGCCTGGGTGAAGCGGGGGGCAATGAGCAGTTCTTC
.	TRBV6-5	16	TRBD2	TRBJ2-1	CASSYSVGLAGGPQFF	TGTGCCAGCAGTTACTCAGTGGGACTAGCGGGAGGGCCCCAGTTCTTC
few	TRBV3-1/TRBV3-2	14	.	TRBJ1-6	CASSQMGAHSPLHF	TGTGCCAGCAGCCAAATGGGGGCGCATTCACCCCTCCACTTT
.	TRBV7-8	13	.	TRBJ1-1	CASSLPGETEAFF	TGTGCCAGCAGCTTACCAGGGGAGACTGAAGCTTTCTTT
few	TRBV7-2	17	TRBD1	TRBJ1-3	CASSLGGQGVSGNTIYF	TGTGCCAGCAGCTTAGGGGGACAGGGGGTGTCTGGAAACACCATATATTTT
once	TRBV5-6	16	TRBD1	TRBJ2-1	CASSLGSTGTYNEQFF	TGTGCCAGCAGCTTGGGTTCGACAGGGACATACAATGAGCAGTTCTTC
many	TRBV2	16	.	TRBJ1-2	CASSEGSPSGGYGYTF	TGTGCCAGCAGTGAAGGGAGCCCCTCGGGAGGCTATGGCTACACCTTC
.	TRBV27	14	.	TRBJ2-2	CASTQGRVTGELFF	TGTGCCAGCACGCAGGGGCGTGTTACCGGGGAGCTGTTTTTT
.	TRBV4-2	15	TRBD1	TRBJ2-7	CASSQVGQGRGEQYF	TGTGCCAGCAGCCAAGTGGGACAGGGCCGCGGCGAGCAGTACTTC
.	TRBV7-2	13	.	TRBJ1-6	CASSSWANSPLHF	TGTGCCAGCAGCTCTTGGGCTAATTCACCCCTCCACTTT
.	TRBV11-3	13	.	TRBJ1-6	CASSLVTGSPLHF	TGTGCCAGCAGCTTGGTGACGGGTTCACCCCTCCACTTT
.	TRBV6-5	15	TRBD1	TRBJ2-7	CASSQTGTVIYEQYF	TGTGCCAGCAGTCAAACCGGGACAGTGATCTACGAGCAGTACTTC
many	TRBV5-1	16	TRBD2	TRBJ2-3	CASSWTSGRRTDTQYF	TGCGCCAGCAGCTGGACTAGCGGGAGGAGAACAGATACGCAGTATTTT
.	TRBV13	16	.	TRBJ2-6	CASSLTGAGGANVLTF	TGTGCCAGCAGCTTAACTGGGGCTGGCGGGGCCAACGTCCTGACTTTC
once	TRBV15	14	.	TRBJ1-3	CATSRPRAGNTIYF	TGTGCCACCAGCAGGCCTCGGGCTGGAAACACCATATATTTT
.	TRBV12-5	14	.	TRBJ2-3	CASGGASGTDTQYF	TGTGCTAGTGGTGGGGCTAGCGGCACAGATACGCAGTATTTT
.	TRBV15	16	TRBD1	TRBJ1-5	CATSRDRAGGGQPQHF	TGTGCCACCAGCAGAGATCGCGCAGGGGGAGGCCAGCCCCAGCATTTT
once	TRBV7-2	14	.	TRBJ1-3	CASSPDSPGNTIYF	TGTGCCAGCAGCCCGGACAGTCCTGGAAACACCATATATTTT
few	TRBV28	13	.	TRBJ1-2	CASSLRDSYGYTF	TGTGCCAGCAGTTTGAGGGACTCCTATGGCTACACCTTC
.	TRBV9	17	.	TRBJ2-3	CASSVWREPYGLDTQYF	TGTGCCAGCAGCGTCTGGCGGGAACCATACGGCTTAGATACGCAGTATTTT
.	TRBV4-1	15	.	TRBJ2-3	CASSQREGASDTQYF	TGCGCCAGCAGCCAACGGGAGGGGGCGTCAGATACGCAGTATTTT
.	TRBV5-1	15	TRBD2	TRBJ2-1	CASSDGTSGANEQFF	TGCGCCAGCAGCGACGGGACTAGCGGGGCGAATGAGCAGTTCTTC
once	TRBV15	17	TRBD2	TRBJ2-2	CATSRVILAGFTGELFF	TGTGCCACCAGCAGAGTAATCCTAGCGGGATTCACCGGGGAGCTGTTTTTT
.	TRBV6-1	12	TRBD2	TRBJ2-3	CASSERWGGQYF	TGTGCCAGCAGTGAAAGGTGGGGGGGGCAGTATTTT
.	TRBV19	17	TRBD1	TRBJ1-5	CASSPDRVLFSNQPQHF	TGTGCCAGTAGCCCTGACAGGGTTCTTTTTAGCAATCAGCCCCAGCATTTT
.	TRBV5-6	14	TRBD1	TRBJ1-2	CASSMTGGGYGYTF	TGTGCCAGCAGCATGACAGGGGGCGGATATGGCTACACCTTC
.	TRBV5-5	17	TRBD2	TRBJ2-3	CASSLPGTSGGADTQYF	TGTGCCAGCAGCCTCCCGGGGACTAGCGGGGGGGCGGATACGCAGTATTTT
.	TRBV30	12	.	TRBJ1-6	CAWTATKSPLHF	TGTGCCTGGACAGCGACGAAATCTCCCCTCCACTTT
.	TRBV5-1	17	TRBD1	TRBJ1-4	CASSWGDRHATNEKLFF	TGCGCCAGCAGCTGGGGGGACAGACATGCAACTAATGAAAAACTGTTTTTT
.	TRBV11-2	15	TRBD2	TRBJ2-1	CASSFSSGSSYEQFF	TGTGCCAGCAGCTTTTCTAGCGGGAGTAGCTATGAGCAGTTCTTC